This TCR beta chain was captured by sequencing in a study of blood T cell repertoires in COVID-19. After removal of 4 bases from V and 7 bases from J, the junction contained 10 bases not matched to a gene. The CDR3 covers 15 residues. Germline V gene data show CDR1 as GTSNPN and CDR2 as SVGIG (reference sequence). Clones were read by immunoSEQ multiplex PCR, and TCRdb kept only the in-frame ones, dropping some. Seen here are 68,000 or so clones, around four fifths observed once, and the top ten hold about 38%. This rearrangement joins TRBV30 to TRBJ1-4; TRBD1 aligns across 9 bases. Material: peripheral blood. This sequence was found in a human donor in a cohort sampled during active COVID-19. The CDR3 DNA sequence: TGTGCCTGGAACCGACACCGGGACAGGGCTGAAAAACTGTTTTTT. Its translation: CAWNRHRDRAEKLFF. The full variable domain, its missing parts supplied by reference TRBV30 and TRBJ1-4, is SQTIHQWPATLVQPVGSPLSLECTVEGTSNPNLYWYRQAAGRGLQLLFYSVGIGQISSEVPQNLSASRPQDRQFILSSKKLLLSDSGFYLCAWNRHRDRAEKLFFGSGTQLSVL.